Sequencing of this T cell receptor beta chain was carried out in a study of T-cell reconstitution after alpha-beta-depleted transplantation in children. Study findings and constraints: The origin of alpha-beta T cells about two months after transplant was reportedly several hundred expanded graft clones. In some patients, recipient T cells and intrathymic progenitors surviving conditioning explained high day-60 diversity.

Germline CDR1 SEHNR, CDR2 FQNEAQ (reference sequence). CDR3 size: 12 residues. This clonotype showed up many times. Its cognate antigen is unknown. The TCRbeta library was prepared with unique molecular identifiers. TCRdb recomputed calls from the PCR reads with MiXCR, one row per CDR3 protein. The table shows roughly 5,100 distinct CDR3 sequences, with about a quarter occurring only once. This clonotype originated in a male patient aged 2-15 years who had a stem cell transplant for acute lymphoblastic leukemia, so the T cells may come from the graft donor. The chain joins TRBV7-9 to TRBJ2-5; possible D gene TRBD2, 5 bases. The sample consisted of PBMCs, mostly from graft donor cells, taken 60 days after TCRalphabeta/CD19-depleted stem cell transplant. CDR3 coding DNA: TGTGCTGGTGCGGGTACCTCAGAGACCCAGTACTTC. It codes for CAGAGTSETQYF.